This T cell receptor beta chain was sequenced for a study of cytomegalovirus exposure and HLA in healthy donors. The donors belonged to the approximately 110-subject validation cohort, separate from the approximately 700-subject first cohort. Study observations and caveats: Published work reported that the classifier diagnosed cytomegalovirus status with high specificity and sensitivity. A few CMV-associated chains proved CMV antigen-specific in vitro.

Trimming removed 10 bases at V and 4 bases at J, with 13 bases between. The germline V gene encodes CDR1 SNHLY and CDR2 FYNNEI. This CDR3 is 12 amino acids long. Points on this clone: Its antigen is still unknown.

Produced via immunoSEQ multiplex PCR; TCRdb's table is partial and in-frame only. This table holds 170,000 or so clones, 65% to 85% found once. The receptor's source is a woman aged 18-29 years in good health and CMV-seropositive. The specimen was PBMCs. The gene calls are TRBV2 and TRBJ2-5; D is tentatively TRBD1 or TRBD2 (7 bases each). The CDR3 DNA is TGTGCCACCAGGGGGGGGGTAGAGACCCAGTACTTC. As protein: CATRGGVETQYF.